Described below is a single T cell receptor (beta chain) sequence and its context. Reverse transcription of roughly 0.45 to 1 ug RNA was carried out with random hexamers. Coverage of TCR beta CDR3 amplification by immunoSEQ multiplex PCR extended to 54 Vbeta and 13 Jbeta. Each CDR3 protein is one row after TCRdb ran MiXCR on the immunoSEQ multiplex PCR reads. The sample lists about 140,000 distinct CDR3 sequences; approximately 95% were seen once. The V gene's germline CDR1 is PRHDT and CDR2 FYEKMQ (reference sequence). The CDR3 loop spans 14 amino acids. V was pared by 5 bases and J by 2 bases, with 5 bases of the junction left unmatched. These data are taken from a study of CD8 T cells in Susac syndrome. About the study: Active disease was present in six of the sequenced Susac syndrome patients, whereas under 10 of them were in remission. Patients with Susac syndrome were therapy-naive, on corticosteroids, or on intravenous immunoglobulin alone at blood draw.

The V and J genes are TRBV13 and TRBJ2-5; TRBD2 matches 7 bases. Material: CD4+ T cells from PBMCs. The origin of this receptor is a human donor with Susac syndrome. The DNA of the CDR3 is TGTGCCAGCAGCCCCGGGACTATTCAAGAGACCCAGTACTTC. It translates to CASSPGTIQETQYF.